The rows below give T cell receptor beta chains drawn from one sample of a study of technical replicates of blood from several donors. The repertoire was sequenced with immunoSEQ multiplex PCR; TCRdb's copy has only in-frame clones and lacks some. The sample includes tens of thousands of clones, over 80% of them seen just once. Sequenced material: T cells isolated from PBMCs. The receptors derive from a human donor in good health. Both conserved end residues are part of each CDR3. A D gene is named only where the DNA matches it firmly. The size entry is marked missing in some rows and otherwise reads once, few, many or a size class.

>TRBV6-1|15|-|TRBJ1-3|-
CASSESGYSGNTIYF
TGTGCCAGCAGTGAGTCAGGGTACTCTGGAAACACCATATATTTT
>TRBV11-3|14|TRBD1|TRBJ2-7|-
CASSGTGTRYEQYF
TGTGCCAGCAGCGGGACAGGTACTCGGTACGAGCAGTACTTC
>TRBV30|14|-|TRBJ2-5|-
CAWSTGGDQETQYF
TGTGCCTGGAGTACCGGCGGGGACCAAGAGACCCAGTACTTC
>TRBV6-6|13|-|TRBJ1-4|-
CASSSGVGEKLFF
TGTGCCAGCAGTTCGGGGGTTGGGGAAAAACTGTTTTTT
>TRBV19|18|-|TRBJ2-1|-
CASSTPPWTDGSYNEQFF
TGTGCCAGTAGTACCCCCCCCTGGACAGACGGCTCCTACAATGAGCAGTTCTTC
>TRBV6-6|15|TRBD2|TRBJ2-2|-
CASSGLAEYTGELFF
TGTGCCAGCAGCGGACTAGCGGAGTACACCGGGGAGCTGTTTTTT
>TRBV28|15|-|TRBJ1-1|-
CASSLAGLLNTEAFF
TGTGCCAGCAGTTTGGCGGGACTCTTGAACACTGAAGCTTTCTTT
>TRBV28|15|TRBD1|TRBJ1-2|-
CASSLSPTGGFGYTF
TGTGCCAGCAGTTTATCCCCTACAGGGGGCTTTGGCTACACCTTC
>TRBV28|13|TRBD1|TRBJ2-1|-
CASWRQGNHEQFF
TGTGCCAGCTGGAGACAGGGGAACCATGAGCAGTTCTTC
>TRBV11-3|15|TRBD1|TRBJ2-2|-
CASSAGTGNTGELFF
TGTGCCAGCAGCGCCGGGACAGGGAACACCGGGGAGCTGTTTTTT
>TRBV7-9|17|-|TRBJ1-5|-
CASSLSRTGGAHQPQHF
TGTGCCAGCAGCTTATCTAGGACGGGGGGCGCCCATCAGCCCCAGCATTTT
>TRBV6-5|15|TRBD1|TRBJ2-3|-
CASSTDRGPTDTQYF
TGTGCCAGCAGTACGGACAGGGGCCCCACAGATACGCAGTATTTT
>TRBV5-1|15|TRBD2|TRBJ2-7|once
CASSLRGTNSYEQYF
TGCGCCAGCAGCTTACGAGGGACTAACTCCTACGAGCAGTACTTC
>TRBV23-1|17|TRBD2|TRBJ2-1|-
CASSQSGLAASYNEQFF
TGCGCCAGCAGTCAATCGGGACTAGCGGCGTCCTACAATGAGCAGTTCTTC
>TRBV28|14|TRBD2|TRBJ2-1|-
CASSLGTSVDEQFF
TGTGCCAGCAGTTTGGGGACTAGCGTCGATGAGCAGTTCTTC
>TRBV27|18|TRBD1|TRBJ1-1|-
CASSEDRGFYGMNTEAFF
TGTGCCAGCAGTGAAGACAGGGGATTCTACGGTATGAACACTGAAGCTTTCTTT
>TRBV2|15|TRBD2|TRBJ2-7|-
CASRASGRAGAEQYF
TGTGCCAGCAGGGCCAGCGGGAGGGCCGGTGCCGAGCAGTACTTC
>TRBV28|15|-|TRBJ2-7|-
CASIFRGSLPHEQYF
TGTGCCAGCATTTTTCGGGGGAGTTTACCCCACGAGCAGTACTTC
>TRBV18|17|-|TRBJ2-1|-
CASSPLNPAGKNNEQFF
TGTGCCAGCTCACCACTTAATCCGGCGGGAAAAAACAATGAGCAGTTCTTC
>TRBV5-4|14|-|TRBJ1-2|-
CASSGNRVGSGYTF
TGTGCCAGCAGTGGGAACAGGGTAGGAAGTGGCTACACCTTC
>TRBV28|14|-|TRBJ2-4|-
CASSNPGGENIQYF
TGTGCCAGCAGCAATCCTGGAGGGGAAAACATTCAGTACTTC
>TRBV30|11|-|TRBJ1-6|few
CAWSVLAPLHF
TGTGCCTGGAGTGTACTAGCACCCCTCCACTTT
>TRBV2|12|-|TRBJ2-5|-
CARLRVPETQYF
TGTGCCCGTCTTCGGGTACCAGAGACCCAGTACTTC
>TRBV7-2|17|-|TRBJ2-1|-
CASRASGGGDSYNEQFF
TGTGCCAGCAGGGCTTCCGGCGGGGGCGACTCCTACAATGAGCAGTTCTTC
>TRBV28|13|-|TRBJ2-2|-
CASTMGPTGELFF
TGTGCCAGCACCATGGGGCCGACCGGGGAGCTGTTTTTT
>TRBV10-3|13|-|TRBJ1-3|-
CAISGQEEGTIYF
TGTGCCATCAGTGGTCAGGAGGAGGGCACCATATATTTT
>TRBV21-1|17|-|TRBJ2-3|once
CASSKGPGQGGTDTQYF
TGTGCCAGCAGCAAAGGGCCGGGACAGGGAGGCACAGATACGCAGTATTTT
>TRBV28|16|-|TRBJ2-7|-
CASSFSFSGITYEQYF
TGTGCCAGCAGTTTTTCCTTTAGCGGAATCACCTACGAGCAGTACTTC
>TRBV23-1|16|TRBD2|TRBJ2-5|-
CASSQSSREGKGTQYF
TGCGCCAGCAGTCAATCTTCGAGGGAGGGGAAAGGGACCCAGTACTTC
>TRBV5-4|15|-|TRBJ2-1|-
CASSRVTSGDNEQFF
TGTGCCAGCAGCCGAGTAACTAGTGGAGACAATGAGCAGTTCTTC
>TRBV13|12|-|TRBJ2-1|-
CASSPSGHEQFF
TGTGCCAGCAGCCCGTCAGGCCATGAGCAGTTCTTC
>TRBV6-5|15|TRBD1|TRBJ1-5|-
CASSLLDRGDQPQHF
TGTGCCAGCAGTCTCCTGGACAGGGGGGATCAGCCCCAGCATTTT
>TRBV6-6|15|TRBD1|TRBJ2-7|-
CASSDPPGQGYEQYF
TGTGCCAGCAGTGACCCCCCGGGACAGGGATACGAGCAGTACTTC
>TRBV7-9|14|TRBD1|TRBJ1-4|-
CASSWGQPNEKLFF
TGTGCCAGCAGCTGGGGACAGCCGAATGAAAAACTGTTTTTT
>TRBV4-2|16|TRBD1|TRBJ1-3|-
CASSPPQQGYGNTIYF
TGTGCCAGCAGCCCCCCCCAACAGGGGTACGGAAACACCATATATTTT
>TRBV19|17|TRBD1|TRBJ2-3|-
CASRPGASTGGTDTQYF
TGTGCCAGTAGACCAGGGGCGTCGACAGGGGGGACAGATACGCAGTATTTT
>TRBV27|14|TRBD2|TRBJ2-3|-
CASMLAGGSDTQYF
TGTGCCAGCATGCTAGCGGGGGGTTCAGATACGCAGTATTTT
>TRBV15|16|-|TRBJ1-3|once
CATSRTTGNSGNTIYF
TGTGCCACCAGCAGAACTACAGGGAACTCTGGAAACACCATATATTTT
>TRBV5-6|15|-|TRBJ2-5|-
CASSWSAVKRETQYF
TGTGCCAGCAGCTGGTCAGCGGTAAAAAGGGAGACCCAGTACTTC
>TRBV11-3|15|-|TRBJ2-3|-
CASSYGGSSTDTQYF
TGTGCCAGCAGCTACGGGGGTTCTAGCACAGATACGCAGTATTTT
>TRBV7-9|17|-|TRBJ1-1|-
CASRPGTGISSGTEAFF
TGTGCCAGCAGACCCGGCACAGGGATTTCATCCGGGACTGAAGCTTTCTTT
>TRBV19|17|TRBD2|TRBJ2-5|-
CASSVQLLGGSGETQYF
TGTGCCAGTAGTGTACAACTTCTTGGCGGGAGTGGGGAGACCCAGTACTTC
>TRBV7-9|19|TRBD1|TRBJ1-6|-
CASSSTGSASESYNSPLHF
TGTGCCAGCAGCTCGACAGGGTCTGCATCGGAGTCCTATAATTCACCCCTCCACTTT
>TRBV10-1|13|TRBD2|TRBJ2-7|-
CAKGTSASYEQYF
TGCGCCAAGGGGACTAGCGCCTCCTACGAGCAGTACTTC
>TRBV11-2|16|TRBD1|TRBJ1-3|once
CASSLVRGTAGNTIYF
TGTGCCAGCAGCTTGGTCAGGGGGACTGCCGGAAACACCATATATTTT
>TRBV5-4|15|TRBD2|TRBJ2-1|-
CASTLAGGRYNEQFF
TGTGCCAGCACCCTTGCGGGCGGGAGGTACAATGAGCAGTTCTTC
>TRBV30|15|TRBD2|TRBJ2-7|once
CASAHVLAETYEQYF
TGTGCTTCTGCCCACGTCCTAGCGGAGACCTACGAGCAGTACTTC
>TRBV10-1|15|TRBD2|TRBJ2-3|-
CASRRTSGDTDTQYF
TGCGCCAGCAGACGCACTAGCGGAGACACAGATACGCAGTATTTT
>TRBV5-5|13|-|TRBJ1-2|-
CASSLRRGDGYTF
TGTGCCAGCAGCTTGCGCAGGGGAGATGGCTACACCTTC
>TRBV7-9|12|TRBD1|TRBJ1-2|once
CASSLTGDGYTF
TGTGCCAGCAGTTTGACAGGGGATGGCTACACCTTC
>TRBV6-1|15|TRBD1|TRBJ1-1|-
CAGKDRGGWATEAFF
TGTGCCGGCAAAGACAGGGGAGGATGGGCCACTGAAGCTTTCTTT
>TRBV7-6|14|-|TRBJ2-7|-
CASSLEIFGVEQYF
TGTGCCAGCAGCTTAGAGATCTTCGGTGTCGAGCAGTACTTC
>TRBV5-1|14|-|TRBJ1-1|-
CASSKQGLNTEAFF
TGCGCCAGCAGCAAACAGGGATTGAACACTGAAGCTTTCTTT
>TRBV6-5|14|TRBD2|TRBJ2-3|-
CASGVAGVTDTQYF
TGTGCCAGCGGCGTAGCGGGGGTCACAGATACGCAGTATTTT
>TRBV29-1|14|TRBD2|TRBJ2-1|once
CSVGKRLAGPEQFF
TGCAGCGTTGGAAAGAGACTAGCGGGACCTGAGCAGTTCTTC
>TRBV18|15|-|TRBJ2-5|-
CASSPRENSQETQYF
TGTGCCAGCTCACCACGAGAGAACAGTCAAGAGACCCAGTACTTC